This T cell receptor (beta chain) was captured by sequencing in a study of cytomegalovirus exposure and HLA in healthy donors. Study context: The approximately 120 validation repertoires, a later analysis reported, used the same platform as the approximately 670 first-cohort repertoires.

In the case of this clone: The antigen is unknown.

The protocol was immunoSEQ multiplex PCR, while the TCRdb copy is restricted to in-frame clones and leaves out a portion. This table holds 100,000 to 120,000 clones, around 90% found once. Whole-study results and caveats: CMV antigen specificity of a few CMV-associated chains was confirmed in vitro. Listed as cytomegalovirus-associated were 150 to 200 TCR beta chains.

Looked up from germline, CDR1 is SGDLS and CDR2 is YYNGEE. The CDR3 length is 13 residues. Trimming removed 3 bases from V and 4 bases from J, with 10 bases in between. The sequence was collected from a woman younger than 35 in good health and CMV-seronegative. Sequenced material: PBMCs. The chain links TRBV9 to TRBJ1-1, with a possible D match to TRBD1 (5 bases). The CDR3 DNA sequence: TGTGCCAGCAGCGGAGCGGGGGGCACTGAAGCTTTCTTT. Residues: CASSGAGGTEAFF.